Listed below are T cell receptor beta chains from one sample, sequenced in a study of cytomegalovirus exposure and HLA in healthy donors. Clones were read by immunoSEQ multiplex PCR, and TCRdb kept only the in-frame ones, dropping some. Of under 200,000 clones listed, approximately 80% are singletons. Sequencing used PBMCs. The receptors shown here come from a young man in good health and CMV-seronegative. Each CDR3 is given with its conserved first and last residue. Fields, in order: J gene, D gene, clone size, V gene, CDR3 protein, CDR3 DNA. A D gene is named only where the DNA matches it firmly. Not all rows give a size; the values are once, few, many and, for expanded clones, a class.

J: TRBJ2-3; D: TRBD1; size: -; V: TRBV5-6; CDR3: CASPRQGWYTQYF; DNA: TGTGCCAGCCCTCGACAGGGTTGGTATACGCAGTATTTT
J: TRBJ2-7; D: -; size: -; V: TRBV28; CDR3: CASSANLLRNSYEQYF; DNA: TGTGCCAGCAGTGCGAACCTCTTAAGAAACTCCTACGAGCAGTACTTC
J: TRBJ1-1; D: TRBD1; size: -; V: TRBV9; CDR3: CASSVAGDRGRYTEAFF; DNA: TGTGCCAGCAGCGTAGCGGGGGACAGGGGGAGGTACACTGAAGCTTTCTTT
J: TRBJ2-5; D: TRBD2; size: -; V: TRBV4-1; CDR3: CASSQDRGRDETQYF; DNA: TGCGCCAGCAGCCAAGATCGGGGGAGGGACGAGACCCAGTACTTC
J: TRBJ2-4; D: -; size: -; V: TRBV4-2; CDR3: CASSKPEGAGAKNIQYF; DNA: TGTGCCAGCAGCAAACCGGAGGGGGCAGGAGCCAAAAACATTCAGTACTTC
J: TRBJ2-1; D: -; size: -; V: TRBV6-4; CDR3: CASSAQGSYNEQFF; DNA: TGTGCCAGCAGTGCGCAGGGTTCCTACAATGAGCAGTTCTTC
J: TRBJ1-2; D: -; size: -; V: TRBV28; CDR3: CASRSAGYGYTF; DNA: TGTGCCAGTCGGTCGGCAGGTTATGGCTACACCTTC
J: TRBJ2-5; D: -; size: -; V: TRBV7-9; CDR3: CASSLGTPQETQYF; DNA: TGTGCCAGCAGCTTAGGGACACCTCAAGAGACCCAGTACTTC
J: TRBJ2-1; D: TRBD2; size: -; V: TRBV13; CDR3: CASSLTSGRAEFF; DNA: TGTGCCAGCAGCCTTACTAGCGGGAGGGCCGAGTTCTTC
J: TRBJ1-2; D: TRBD1; size: -; V: TRBV14; CDR3: CASSQSRTGSYGYTF; DNA: TGTGCCAGCAGCCAATCCAGGACAGGGTCCTATGGCTACACCTTC
J: TRBJ2-7; D: -; size: -; V: TRBV27; CDR3: CASSLSGQGGGYEQYF; DNA: TGTGCCAGCAGTTTATCGGGGCAGGGGGGTGGCTACGAGCAGTACTTC
J: TRBJ2-7; D: TRBD1; size: once; V: TRBV6-1; CDR3: CASSEGTGEYF; DNA: TGTGCCAGCAGTGAAGGGACAGGGGAGTACTTC
J: TRBJ1-1; D: -; size: once; V: TRBV10-3; CDR3: CAITTSAGLNTEAFF; DNA: TGTGCCATCACCACTTCCGCAGGGCTCAACACTGAAGCTTTCTTT
J: TRBJ1-2; D: -; size: -; V: TRBV5-5; CDR3: CASSLDAEVNGYTF; DNA: TGTGCCAGCAGCTTGGACGCGGAGGTCAATGGCTACACCTTC
J: TRBJ2-3; D: -; size: -; V: TRBV5-1; CDR3: CASSLERRTDTQYF; DNA: TGCGCCAGCAGCTTGGAAAGGCGGACAGATACGCAGTATTTT
J: TRBJ1-6; D: TRBD1; size: -; V: TRBV7-2; CDR3: CASSLQGGNNSPLHF; DNA: TGTGCCAGCAGCCTACAGGGGGGGAATAATTCACCCCTCCACTTT
J: TRBJ2-1; D: -; size: -; V: TRBV7-8; CDR3: CASSLWPPGGSENNEQFF; DNA: TGTGCCAGCAGCTTATGGCCTCCGGGGGGCAGCGAAAACAATGAGCAGTTCTTC
J: TRBJ1-1; D: TRBD1; size: -; V: TRBV28; CDR3: CASSLLDRADTEAFF; DNA: TGTGCCAGCAGTTTATTGGACAGGGCGGACACTGAAGCTTTCTTT
J: TRBJ2-7; D: -; size: -; V: TRBV5-6; CDR3: CASSLFGGMGSYEQYF; DNA: TGTGCCAGCAGCTTGTTCGGCGGGATGGGTTCCTACGAGCAGTACTTC
J: TRBJ2-1; D: TRBD2; size: -; V: TRBV11-3; CDR3: CASSGRSGENEQFF; DNA: TGTGCCAGCAGCGGCCGTAGCGGGGAGAATGAGCAGTTCTTC
J: TRBJ2-3; D: TRBD2; size: -; V: TRBV10-1; CDR3: CASSALAGGKDTQYF; DNA: TGCGCCAGCAGTGCCCTAGCGGGAGGAAAAGATACGCAGTATTTT
J: TRBJ1-1; D: TRBD1; size: -; V: TRBV29-1; CDR3: CSSSTGFEAFF; DNA: TGCAGCTCTTCGACAGGGTTTGAAGCTTTCTTT
J: TRBJ1-1; D: -; size: -; V: TRBV7-8; CDR3: CASSFLTGLAPNTEAFF; DNA: TGTGCCAGCAGCTTTTTGACAGGCCTAGCACCAAACACTGAAGCTTTCTTT
J: TRBJ2-7; D: TRBD1; size: few; V: TRBV27; CDR3: CASIRGTGGVYEQYF; DNA: TGTGCCAGCATCCGGGGGACAGGGGGCGTTTACGAGCAGTACTTC
J: TRBJ2-7; D: TRBD1; size: once; V: TRBV2; CDR3: CATRQGLYEQYF; DNA: TGTGCCACCCGACAGGGCCTCTACGAGCAGTACTTC
J: TRBJ2-1; D: TRBD2; size: once; V: TRBV5-8; CDR3: CASSPAGTSGGNNEQFF; DNA: TGTGCCAGCAGCCCGGCCGGGACTAGCGGGGGAAACAATGAGCAGTTCTTC
J: TRBJ1-1; D: -; size: few; V: TRBV5-1; CDR3: CASMSPGGTEAFF; DNA: TGCGCCAGCATGTCCCCGGGGGGTACTGAAGCTTTCTTT
J: TRBJ1-4; D: -; size: -; V: TRBV29-1; CDR3: CSVLKGGPEKLFF; DNA: TGCAGCGTTTTGAAAGGGGGTCCAGAAAAACTGTTTTTT
J: TRBJ1-2; D: -; size: -; V: TRBV25-1; CDR3: CASSKATVSLRYGYTF; DNA: TGTGCCAGCAGTAAGGCAACAGTTTCTTTGCGCTATGGCTACACCTTC
J: TRBJ2-1; D: TRBD2; size: -; V: TRBV10-1; CDR3: CASSESGRANEQFF; DNA: TGCGCCAGCAGTGAGAGCGGGAGGGCCAATGAGCAGTTCTTC
J: TRBJ2-3; D: TRBD2; size: -; V: TRBV5-4; CDR3: CASSLPRGAGDTQYF; DNA: TGTGCCAGCAGCTTGCCGCGGGGGGCAGGAGATACGCAGTATTTT
J: TRBJ2-1; D: TRBD2; size: -; V: TRBV19; CDR3: CASSTPGTSGGPSSYNEQFF; DNA: TGTGCCAGTAGTACCCCAGGGACTAGCGGGGGCCCTAGCTCCTACAATGAGCAGTTCTTC
J: TRBJ2-5; D: -; size: -; V: TRBV19; CDR3: CASSIKGESWRRLGETQYF; DNA: TGTGCCAGTAGTATTAAGGGAGAATCTTGGCGGCGGTTAGGAGAGACCCAGTACTTC
J: TRBJ2-7; D: -; size: -; V: TRBV7-6; CDR3: CASSLVGLRGHEQYF; DNA: TGTGCCAGCAGCTTAGTAGGTCTCAGGGGCCACGAGCAGTACTTC
J: TRBJ1-2; D: TRBD1; size: -; V: TRBV27; CDR3: CASASWGNPGGRYGYTF; DNA: TGTGCCAGCGCCTCTTGGGGGAATCCAGGGGGCAGGTATGGCTACACCTTC
J: TRBJ1-1; D: -; size: -; V: TRBV7-2; CDR3: CASSLAARNTEAFF; DNA: TGTGCCAGCAGCTTAGCGGCCAGGAACACTGAAGCTTTCTTT
J: TRBJ2-1; D: -; size: -; V: TRBV9; CDR3: CASSVDGQHNEQFF; DNA: TGTGCCAGCAGCGTAGATGGACAGCACAATGAGCAGTTCTTC
J: TRBJ2-3; D: -; size: -; V: TRBV18; CDR3: CASSPLEPADTQYF; DNA: TGTGCCAGCTCACCACTAGAGCCCGCAGATACGCAGTATTTT
J: TRBJ1-1; D: -; size: -; V: TRBV19; CDR3: CASSIGRGNTEAFF; DNA: TGTGCCAGTAGTATCGGCCGGGGAAACACTGAAGCTTTCTTT
J: TRBJ2-1; D: -; size: -; V: TRBV5-1; CDR3: CASSLSPGAAISNEQFF; DNA: TGCGCCAGCAGCTTGTCCCCCGGAGCGGCCATCTCCAATGAGCAGTTCTTC
J: TRBJ2-1; D: -; size: -; V: TRBV2; CDR3: CASRPIISSYNEQFF; DNA: TGTGCCAGCAGACCAATCATTAGCTCCTACAATGAGCAGTTCTTC
J: TRBJ1-2; D: -; size: -; V: TRBV10-1; CDR3: CADNFLYGYTF; DNA: TGCGCAGACAACTTTCTCTATGGCTACACCTTC
J: TRBJ1-1; D: TRBD1; size: -; V: TRBV6-4; CDR3: CASSQEEGAGKAFF; DNA: TGTGCCAGCAGTCAAGAGGAGGGGGCTGGAAAAGCTTTCTTT
J: TRBJ1-3; D: -; size: -; V: TRBV28; CDR3: CATLGGAGNTIYF; DNA: TGTGCCACCCTTGGAGGGGCAGGAAACACCATATATTTT
J: TRBJ1-1; D: -; size: -; V: TRBV2; CDR3: CASSRGAEAFF; DNA: TGTGCCAGCAGTCGGGGTGCTGAAGCTTTCTTT
J: TRBJ2-5; D: -; size: -; V: TRBV10-1; CDR3: CASSETGHRQETQYF; DNA: TGCGCCAGCAGTGAGACGGGACACCGACAAGAGACCCAGTACTTC
J: TRBJ1-1; D: -; size: -; V: TRBV30; CDR3: CAWSVNVMNTEAFF; DNA: TGTGCCTGGAGTGTAAATGTTATGAACACTGAAGCTTTCTTT
J: TRBJ2-7; D: -; size: -; V: TRBV30; CDR3: CAWRGGTYYEQYF; DNA: TGTGCCTGGAGAGGGGGAACTTACTACGAGCAGTACTTC
J: TRBJ2-5; D: TRBD1; size: -; V: TRBV5-4; CDR3: CASSSGQGRETQYF; DNA: TGTGCCAGCAGTAGTGGACAGGGGAGAGAGACCCAGTACTTC
J: TRBJ1-1; D: TRBD1; size: -; V: TRBV7-3; CDR3: CASSHRGPGSRGSMNTEAFF; DNA: TGTGCCAGCAGCCACAGGGGCCCGGGATCTCGGGGTTCAATGAACACTGAAGCTTTCTTT
J: TRBJ2-5; D: TRBD1; size: -; V: TRBV9; CDR3: CASSADRGSQETQYF; DNA: TGTGCCAGCAGCGCCGACAGGGGTTCCCAAGAGACCCAGTACTTC
J: TRBJ2-2; D: -; size: -; V: TRBV15; CDR3: CATSRDRRTGTSNTGELFF; DNA: TGTGCCACCAGCAGAGATCGGCGGACCGGGACTTCGAACACCGGGGAGCTGTTTTTT
J: TRBJ2-5; D: -; size: -; V: TRBV5-1; CDR3: CASSAGARRETQYF; DNA: TGCGCCAGCAGCGCGGGGGCCCGGAGGGAGACCCAGTACTTC
J: TRBJ1-6; D: -; size: once; V: TRBV30; CDR3: CAWSNQGGRPSPLHF; DNA: TGTGCCTGGAGTAATCAGGGAGGAAGGCCTTCACCCCTCCACTTT
J: TRBJ2-7; D: -; size: -; V: TRBV10-3; CDR3: CATRTANYEQYF; DNA: TGTGCCACCCGGACAGCTAACTACGAGCAGTACTTC